These 8 T cell receptor beta chains share one sample of origin, sequenced in a study of cytomegalovirus exposure and HLA in healthy donors. Vbeta (60) and Jbeta (13) primers were used in the PCR. The method was immunoSEQ multiplex PCR; TCRdb's version includes in-frame clones alone and lacks a portion of them. Among some 100,000 clones listed, around three quarters were seen once. Source material: PBMCs. These receptors all stem from a human donor in good health.

The chain combines TRBV28 with TRBJ2-2; no firm D call. The germline V gene has CDR1 MDHEN and CDR2 SYDVKM. V gave up 6 bases and J gave up 1 base, with 12 bases separating them. This CDR3 comprises 15 residues. As DNA, the CDR3 is TGTGCCAGCAGGCCCCCTCGCGGGAACACCGGGGAGCTGTTTTTT. It encodes CASRPPRGNTGELFF. Variable domain in full (rest from reference TRBV28 and TRBJ2-2): DVKVTQSSRYLVKRTGEKVFLECVQDMDHENMFWYRQDPGLGLRLIYFSYDVKMKEKGDIPEGYSVSREKKERFSLILESASTNQTSMYLCASRPPRGNTGELFFGEGSRLTVL.

This clone occurred once. The CDR3 here is CASTSGVGLGYEQYF. CDR3 coding DNA: TGTGCCAGCACCTCGGGGGTGGGGCTAGGCTACGAGCAGTACTTC. The V call is TRBV2, the J call TRBJ2-7, with D possibly TRBD2 on 6 matching bases. CDR3 size: 15 residues. Trimming removed 7 bases from V and 3 bases from J, with 19 bases in between. The V gene's germline CDR1 is SNHLY and CDR2 FYNNEI.

The chain couples TRBV7-2 to TRBJ2-5; D is undetermined. The DNA end favors TRBJ2-7, so the J call may be wrong. The CDR3 is made up of 12 amino acids. Germline lookup yields CDR1 SGHTA and CDR2 FQGNSA. In nucleotides, the CDR3 is TGTGCCAGCAGCTCCCCCACCTACGAGCAGTACTTC. Translation gives CASSSPTYEQYF.

This clone came up once. The chain is built from TRBV5-1 and TRBJ2-1; tentative D call: TRBD2 (6 bases). Germline V gives CDR1 SGHRS, CDR2 YFSETQ. Trimming took 0 bases from V and 0 from J, leaving 13 bases between them. The CDR3 covers 17 residues. The CDR3 DNA sequence: TGCGCCAGCAGCTTGGCCAAATGGGGGGTCTCCTACAATGAGCAGTTCTTC. This translates into CASSLAKWGVSYNEQFF.

CDR3 nucleotides: TGTGCCAGCAGTCGGGACACCCGCTCCTACAATGAGCAGTTCTTC. Its protein product is CASSRDTRSYNEQFF. The V gene is TRBV6-1, the J gene TRBJ2-1; tentatively, D is TRBD1 (6 bases). V was shortened by 5 bases and J by 0 bases, with 11 bases between the two germline ends. Germline CDR1 and CDR2: MNHNS and SASEGT. The CDR3 spans 15 residues.

The chain is built from TRBV9 and TRBJ1-1; 7 bases agree with TRBD1. The CDR3 contains 15 residues. CDR1 is SGDLS and CDR2 is YYNGEE in the germline V gene. Trimming removed 4 bases from V and 1 base from J; junction bases left unmatched: 7. The CDR3 is CASSPTGTANTEAFF. DNA of the CDR3: TGTGCCAGCAGCCCGACCGGGACAGCGAACACTGAAGCTTTCTTT.

The chain joins TRBV5-1 to TRBJ2-3; TRBD2 agrees at 10 bases. The CDR3 consists of 17 residues. Germline V gene lookup returns CDR1 SGHRS and CDR2 YFSETQ. V dropped 5 bases and J dropped 3; count of bases not matched to a gene: 12. The CDR3: CASRIAGGPLRTDTQYF. The CDR3 bases are TGCGCCAGCAGAATAGCGGGGGGCCCACTAAGGACAGATACGCAGTATTTT.

The chain links TRBV7-9 to TRBJ2-3; TRBD1 matches at 8 bases. The V segment lost 3 bases and the J segment 3 bases; nucleotides outside the gene matches: 5. Germline assignment: CDR1 SEHNR and CDR2 FQNEAQ (reference sequence). The CDR3 length is 15 residues. CDR3 region: CASSFRTGLTDTQYF. DNA of the CDR3: TGTGCCAGCAGCTTCAGGACAGGGTTAACAGATACGCAGTATTTT.